The 23 T cell receptor beta chains presented below share a single source sample, sequenced in a study of blood T cell repertoires in COVID-19. Using immunoSEQ multiplex PCR, the repertoire was profiled, and TCRdb retains in-frame clones only, with some absent. Among hundreds of thousands of clones listed, around 89% were seen once. Sequencing input: peripheral blood. Every receptor here comes from a woman under 30 with acute or convalescent COVID-19.

The chain links TRBV3-1 (or the pseudogene TRBV3-2) to TRBJ1-2; TRBD1 might be the D (6 bases). V gave up 2 bases and J gave up 4 bases, with 14 bases separating them. Germline values: CDR1 LGHDT, CDR2 YNNKEL (reference sequence). CDR3 length: 15 residues. The CDR3 nucleotides are TGTGCCAGCAGCCAAAAACAGGGTTTGGGCTATGGCTACACCTTC. This codes for CASSQKQGLGYGYTF.

The chain employs TRBV27 and TRBJ1-6, with D possibly TRBD1 on 5 matching bases. This CDR3 contains 15 residues. Deletions cut 3 bases from V and 10 bases from J, with 16 bases between. In germline, CDR1 is MNHEY, CDR2 SMNVEV (reference sequence). This CDR3 is CASSLARVGLSPLHF. For the CDR3, the DNA is TGTGCCAGCAGTTTGGCCAGGGTGGGTTTATCACCCCTCCACTTT.

About this clone itself: This CDR3 is also generated by other DNA sequences in the sample. The chain uses TRBV5-1 and TRBJ2-7, with D maybe TRBD2 (5 bases). This CDR3 has 14 residues. The germline V and J ends were trimmed by 1 base and 2 bases, with 10 bases remaining between them. CDR1 SGHRS and CDR2 YFSETQ come from the germline V gene. Here the CDR3 reads CASSLTSGAYEQYF. CDR3 sequence (DNA): TGCGCCAGCAGCTTGACGAGCGGCGCCTACGAGCAGTACTTC.

The CDR3 DNA sequence: TGTGCCAGTAGTATCGGGGGACGTAGCGACGATAATGAAAAACTGTTTTTT. Protein product: CASSIGGRSDDNEKLFF. J is TRBJ1-4 and V is TRBV19, with D possibly TRBD1 on 5 matching bases. The germline V and J ends were trimmed by 3 bases and 4 bases, with 18 bases remaining between them. The germline gives CDR1 LNHDA, CDR2 SQIVND (reference sequence). The CDR3 covers 17 residues.

This clone appeared once. This chain links TRBV3-1 (or the pseudogene TRBV3-2) with TRBJ1-5; D is unresolved. The V gene's germline CDR1 is LGHDT and CDR2 YNNKEL (reference sequence). This CDR3 has 15 residues. Deletions cut 0 bases from V and 0 bases from J, with 6 bases between. The DNA of the CDR3 is TGTGCCAGCAGCCAAGAGTCTTATAGCAATCAGCCCCAGCATTTT. Translating it yields CASSQESYSNQPQHF.

The chain joins TRBV11-2 to TRBJ2-3; 8 positions agree with TRBD2. Germline loops: CDR1 SGHAT, CDR2 FQNNGV. The ends lost 1 base at V and 6 bases at J; junction bases unmatched: 3. This CDR3 is 14 amino acids long. CDR3 bases: TGTGCCAGCAGCTTAGCCGGGGGGGCCGATACGCAGTATTTT. This encodes CASSLAGGADTQYF.

The V and J genes are TRBV4-1 and TRBJ2-7; possibly TRBD1 for D (5 bases). V was clipped by 5 bases and J by 0 bases, with 17 bases between them. CDR3 length: 16 residues. Per the germline V gene, CDR1 is MGHRA and CDR2 is YSYEKL. DNA of the CDR3: TGCGCCAGCAGCGTAGGGGTTGGGGTGAGCTCCTACGAGCAGTACTTC. As protein: CASSVGVGVSSYEQYF.

The rearrangement joins TRBV2 to TRBJ1-1, with TRBD1 matching 8 bases. The germline gives CDR1 SNHLY, CDR2 FYNNEI. CDR3 length: 12 amino acids. The V and J ends lost 9 bases and 4 bases, in that order; junction bases with no gene match: 4. The CDR3 region has the DNA TGTGCCAGGTCAACAGGGGGCACTGAAGCTTTCTTT. This encodes CARSTGGTEAFF.

The CDR3 sequence is CASSQRQGLNTEAFF. The DNA for the CDR3 is TGCGCCAGCAGCCAGAGACAGGGTCTGAACACTGAAGCTTTCTTT. V is TRBV4-3 and J is TRBJ1-1, with 7 bases aligning to TRBD1. In germline, CDR1 is LGHNA, CDR2 YSLEER. The V gene end was trimmed by 3 bases and the J gene end by 0 bases; junction bases not matched to a gene: 4. The CDR3 spans 15 residues.

The chain employs TRBV12-5 and TRBJ2-1, with TRBD1 identical over 7 bases. In germline, CDR1 is LGHNT, CDR2 FRNRAP. The CDR3 runs 15 residues. V shed 7 bases, J shed 1 base, and the junction held 7 bases outside the gene matches. The CDR3 here is CASVMGQSSYNEQFF. CDR3 in DNA: TGTGCTAGTGTCATGGGACAGAGTTCCTACAATGAGCAGTTCTTC.

The V call is TRBV27, the J call TRBJ1-6, with TRBD1 as a possible D gene (5 bases). CDR1 and CDR2 from the germline V gene are MNHEY and SMNVEV (reference sequence). V was pared by 5 bases and J by 8 bases, with 7 bases between. The CDR3 has 12 residues. The CDR3 loop reads CASSARDSPLHF. CDR3 sequence (DNA): TGTGCCAGCAGTGCCAGGGATTCACCCCTCCACTTT.

This rearrangement joins TRBV5-1 to TRBJ2-7; 12 bases line up with TRBD2. CDR1 and CDR2 (germline): SGHRS, YFSETQ. There are 15 residues in the CDR3. The V gene end was trimmed by 3 bases and the J gene end by 5 bases; junction bases not matched to a gene: 6. CDR3 in amino acids: CASSSTSGGSHEQYF. As DNA, the CDR3 is TGCGCCAGCAGCTCTACTAGCGGGGGGAGCCACGAGCAGTACTTC.

CDR3 nucleotide sequence: TGTGCTAGTGGTTTGACCTCGGGGGGGGCGCAGACCCAGTACTTC. Amino acids: CASGLTSGGAQTQYF. This sequence joins TRBV12-5 and TRBJ2-5, with 8 nucleotides matching TRBD2. V dropped 2 bases and J dropped 6; count of bases not matched to a gene: 8. The germline gives CDR1 LGHNT, CDR2 FRNRAP. CDR3 length: 15 residues.

This clone appeared a few times. The V gene is TRBV7-2, the J gene TRBJ1-3; TRBD1 matches 7 bases. The germline V gene encodes CDR1 SGHTA and CDR2 FQGNSA. CDR3 length: 16 residues. The ends lost 4 bases at V and 4 bases at J; junction bases unmatched: 10. In nucleotides, the CDR3 is TGTGCCAGCAGCTCCCGTCCACAGGGGACAGGAAACACCATATATTTT. Protein sequence: CASSSRPQGTGNTIYF.

This CDR3 is CASSQTNYGYTF. CDR3 sequence (DNA): TGTGCCAGCAGCCAAACAAACTATGGCTACACCTTC. The rearrangement uses TRBV9 and TRBJ1-2; no clear D gene. Per germline, CDR1 SGDLS and CDR2 YYNGEE. CDR3 length equals 12 residues. Trimming shortened V by 4 bases and J by 2 bases, and 6 bases separated the two germline ends.

Here the CDR3 reads CASSLGRGDYGYTF. The DNA of the CDR3 is TGTGCCAGCAGCTTGGGCAGGGGGGACTATGGCTACACCTTC. V usage is TRBV5-6 and J usage is TRBJ1-2, with 7 nucleotides matching TRBD1. Germline V gene lookup returns CDR1 SGHDT and CDR2 YYEEEE. Losses at the gene ends were 0 bases for V and 3 bases for J; bases not matched to a gene: 2. The CDR3 has 14 amino acids.

This chain connects TRBV5-4 to TRBJ2-2; perhaps TRBD2 as D (5 bases). The CDR3 has 14 residues. Germline lookup yields CDR1 SGHNT and CDR2 YYREEE (reference sequence). CDR3 sequence (DNA): TGTGTCGCCCGCCACAGCCGGGGCACCGGGGAGCTGTTTTTT. Its protein product is CVARHSRGTGELFF.

The CDR3: CASSQIGRVQRGNTIYF. The DNA of the CDR3 is TGCGCCAGCAGTCAAATCGGGAGGGTTCAGCGAGGAAACACCATATATTTT. The rearrangement joins TRBV23-1 to TRBJ1-3; D gene unclear. TRBV23-1 is annotated as an ORF whose role is uncertain. The ends were cut back, 2 bases at V and 4 bases at J, with 18 bases in the middle. The CDR3 is 17 amino acids.

This chain uses TRBV29-1 with TRBJ2-7; 9 bases line up with TRBD1. J gave up 2 bases and V 7 bases, and 6 bases lay outside the gene matches. This CDR3 contains 13 residues. Per germline, CDR1 SQVTM and CDR2 ANQGSEA. The CDR3 bases are TGCAGCGCCGGACAGGGGTTCGCCTACGAGCAGTACTTC. The encoded protein is CSAGQGFAYEQYF.

The chain joins TRBV5-1 to TRBJ1-2; D is possibly TRBD1 (5 bases). The CDR3 sequence is 13 residues long. Trimming shortened V by 5 bases and J by 2 bases, and 10 bases separated the two germline ends. Germline V lookup: CDR1 SGHRS, CDR2 YFSETQ. The CDR3: CASSPTENYGYTF. The CDR3, as DNA: TGCGCCAGCAGTCCGACAGAGAACTATGGCTACACCTTC.

The gene calls are TRBV28 and TRBJ1-5; 7 bases are shared with TRBD1. The CDR3 consists of 14 residues. Trimming removed 4 bases from V and 6 bases from J; junction bases left unmatched: 6. CDR1 is MDHEN and CDR2 is SYDVKM in the germline V gene. As DNA, the CDR3 is TGTGCCAGCAGTTCACAGGGGTTCGCTCAGCCCCAGCATTTT. It translates to CASSSQGFAQPQHF.

This clone has a single count. The chain recombines TRBV2 with TRBJ2-7; 9 bases agree with TRBD1. CDR1 and CDR2 from the germline V gene are SNHLY and FYNNEI. V lost 3 bases and J lost 2; bases outside the gene matches: 8. The CDR3 covers 16 residues. CDR3 protein: CASSEDRGQMAYEQYF. CDR3 DNA sequence: TGTGCCAGCAGTGAGGACAGGGGTCAAATGGCCTACGAGCAGTACTTC.

This clone was counted between two and nine times. The chain couples TRBV29-1 to TRBJ2-2, with TRBD1 identical over 7 bases. Germline trimming cut 4 bases from V and 4 bases from J; bases unmatched to any gene: 9. Per germline, CDR1 SQVTM and CDR2 ANQGSEA. The CDR3 extends over 15 amino acids. The CDR3 region is CSVGNLQGSTGELFF. In DNA, the CDR3 is TGCAGCGTTGGGAATTTACAGGGGTCCACCGGGGAGCTGTTTTTT.